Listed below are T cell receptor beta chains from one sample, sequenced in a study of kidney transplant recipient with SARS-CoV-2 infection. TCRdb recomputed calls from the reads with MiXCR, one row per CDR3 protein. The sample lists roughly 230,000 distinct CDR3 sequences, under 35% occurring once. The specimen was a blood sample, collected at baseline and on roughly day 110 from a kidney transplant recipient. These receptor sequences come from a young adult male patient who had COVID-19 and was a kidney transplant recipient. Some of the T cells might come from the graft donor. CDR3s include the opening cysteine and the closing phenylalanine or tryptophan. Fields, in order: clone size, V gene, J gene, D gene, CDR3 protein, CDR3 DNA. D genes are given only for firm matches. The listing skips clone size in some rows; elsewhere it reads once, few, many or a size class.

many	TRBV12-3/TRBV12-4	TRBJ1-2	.	CASSTLGPIYGYTF	TGTGCCAGCAGTACCCTAGGCCCCATCTATGGCTACACCTTC
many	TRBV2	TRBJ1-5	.	CASKRDNNQPQHF	TGTGCCAGCAAAAGGGACAACAATCAGCCCCAGCATTTT
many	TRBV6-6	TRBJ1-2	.	CASSTISGGRKTYGYTF	TGTGCCAGCAGTACGATCTCAGGTGGGAGAAAGACCTATGGCTACACCTTC
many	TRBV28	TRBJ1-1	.	CASSGGFLNTEAFF	TGTGCCAGCAGCGGGGGCTTTCTAAATACTGAAGCTTTCTTT
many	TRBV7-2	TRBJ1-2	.	CASSSFCRDGKTYGYTF	TGTGCCAGCAGCAGCTTCTGCAGAGACGGAAAGACCTATGGCTACACCTTC
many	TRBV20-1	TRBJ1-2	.	CSASSRLFRKTYGYTF	TGCAGTGCTTCGTCGCGGCTGTTTCGAAAGACCTATGGCTACACCTTC
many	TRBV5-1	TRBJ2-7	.	CASSLQRGYEQYF	TGCGCCAGCAGCTTGCAAAGGGGTTACGAGCAGTACTTC
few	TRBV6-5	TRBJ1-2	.	CASSYQGLGNGYTF	TGTGCCAGCAGTTACCAGGGGTTGGGGAATGGCTACACCTTC
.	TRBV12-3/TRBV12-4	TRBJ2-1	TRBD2	CAGSFGREIHSYNEQFF	TGTGCCGGCAGTTTCGGGCGGGAGATCCACTCCTACAATGAGCAGTTCTTC
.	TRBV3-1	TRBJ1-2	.	CASSGRFPIWKTYGYTF	TGTGCCAGCAGCGGTAGGTTTCCCATTTGGAAGACCTATGGCTACACCTTC